The present TCR beta chain was sequenced within a study of cytomegalovirus exposure and HLA in healthy donors (dated by TCRdb to between 2016 and 2019). Regarding the research as a whole: According to a later analysis, one platform produced both the roughly 110 validation repertoires and the 666 repertoires of the first cohort. The study aimed to test whether signatures of past pathogen exposure could be identified by cataloging public T cell receptors. In addition to the first cohort of hundreds of subjects, a separate validation cohort of 130 or so different subjects was used. High-throughput TCR immunosequencing, statistical association of individual TCRs with disease status, and machine learning were combined to predict cytomegalovirus infection status.

Looking up the germline V gene yields CDR1 MNHNS and CDR2 SASEGT. The CDR3 contains 16 residues, cysteine and phenylalanine counted. CDR3 DNA only is kept here, 48 bases in frame from base 1. Unmatched junction bases come to 4, with V trimmed by 2 bases and J by 1 base. A remark on this clone: Its target antigen remains unknown. The input lacks base qualities; no much larger clone sits a single base away.

Results the study describes overall, beyond this receptor: It was suggested by the authors that the approach could potentially be generalized to other disease states and immunological phenotypes. The validation cohort had no HLA typing available for a later analysis, so co-occurrence within that cohort was assessed over all 120 or so repertoires. Most TCR sequences were observed very rarely across donors, whereas some public TCRs were present in many individuals. Cytomegalovirus status was reported to be diagnosed by the classifier with high specificity and sensitivity in both the original and validation cohorts. A later analysis found that TCRs clustered in the first cohort also tended to co-occur in the 120 validation repertoires, with 94% of cluster scores above 0. In the study, roughly 160 TCR beta chains were listed as associated with cytomegalovirus. Three of the identified cytomegalovirus-associated TCR beta chains were confirmed in vitro to be specific for cytomegalovirus antigens.

To prepare the library, the immunoSEQ multiplex PCR assay was applied. Concerning the study's data processing: A statistical classification framework was developed to diagnose cytomegalovirus status using the catalog of TCR beta chain sequences. TCRdb carries this immuneACCESS record with in-frame sequences only. Its versions omit some clonotypes, under half of them owing to an unresolved V gene in the studies checked, with the rest unexplained. That table gives V, J and clone size, and the DNA gave D and trimming. The sample table contains 150,000 or so clones; only one count was recorded for approximately 89% of them. The ten biggest clones cover about 9.9% of the sample. Donors formed part of the validation cohort, which comprised about 130 subjects and was distinct from the first cohort of under 800 subjects.

Sequenced sample: PBMCs. Recombination joined TRBV6-1 with TRBJ2-1, and 8 junction bases match TRBD2. This receptor was identified in a woman under 30 in good health and CMV-seropositive. The CDR3 is CASSESGGASYNEQFF. The DNA is TGTGCCAGCAGTGAATCGGGGGGGGCTTCCTACAATGAGCAGTTCTTC.